The rows below give T cell receptor beta chains drawn from one sample of a study of blood T cell repertoires in COVID-19. Produced via immunoSEQ multiplex PCR; TCRdb's table is partial and in-frame only. The sample lists a few hundred thousand clones, about 85% seen once, with 0.87% in the top ten. Sample: peripheral blood. These receptor sequences come from a human donor with COVID-19, enrolled during active disease. The donor label of this sample is uncertain. Each CDR3 is given with its conserved first and last residue. Each record gives: CDR3 length, V gene, clone size, D gene, J gene, CDR3 DNA, CDR3 protein. A D gene is named only where the DNA matches it firmly. Part of the rows lack a size; the others show once, few, many or a class for expanded clones.

15	TRBV5-4	.	TRBD2	TRBJ2-1	TGTGCCAGCAGCTTGGATGCGGGAGGCTACAATGAGCAGTTCTTC	CASSLDAGGYNEQFF
15	TRBV5-4	.	.	TRBJ1-4	TGTGCCAGCAGCTCGAATCGTGGTCGAGGTGAAAAACTGTTTTTT	CASSSNRGRGEKLFF
13	TRBV7-3	few	.	TRBJ2-5	TGTGCCAGCAGCTTCTCCGGTGGAGAGACCCAGTACTTC	CASSFSGGETQYF
16	TRBV5-5	.	TRBD2	TRBJ2-5	TGTGCCAGCAGCCAACCTCGCGGGAGCGGGGAAGAGACCCAGTACTTC	CASSQPRGSGEETQYF
18	TRBV5-1	.	.	TRBJ1-4	TGCGCCAGCAGCTTGGGGGTAACTCGGCAGGCCCAGGGGGAAAAACTGTTTTTT	CASSLGVTRQAQGEKLFF
15	TRBV10-3	.	.	TRBJ2-2	TGTGCCATCAGTGGGTCGGCAACAAACACCGGGGAGCTGTTTTTT	CAISGSATNTGELFF
14	TRBV18	.	.	TRBJ2-7	TGTGCCAGCTCACCACCGGTAGGGGTTTACGAGCAGTACTTC	CASSPPVGVYEQYF
14	TRBV27	.	.	TRBJ2-2	TGTGCCAGCAGTTTATCGTTCGACACCGGGGAGCTGTTTTTT	CASSLSFDTGELFF
13	TRBV29-1	.	.	TRBJ2-3	TGCAGCGTTGAAGAAGGGGGCACAGATACGCAGTATTTT	CSVEEGGTDTQYF
13	TRBV12-3/TRBV12-4	.	.	TRBJ2-7	TGTGCCAGCAGCCCCCTCCAGGGCCACGAGCAGTACTTC	CASSPLQGHEQYF
14	TRBV7-8	.	TRBD1	TRBJ1-5	TGTGCCAGCAGCATGGACAGGGTCGGTCAGCCCCAGCATTTT	CASSMDRVGQPQHF
16	TRBV6-1	.	TRBD2	TRBJ2-4	TGTGCCAGCAGTGTCCTAGCGGGGGTAGCCAAAAACATTCAGTACTTC	CASSVLAGVAKNIQYF
14	TRBV5-4	.	.	TRBJ2-7	TGTGCCAGCAGCCCGGGGAGTACGGTCTACGAGCAGTACTTC	CASSPGSTVYEQYF
15	TRBV9	.	.	TRBJ1-1	TGTGCCAGCAGCGTCCTCTCCGGGGGGTCCGGTGAAGCTTTCTTT	CASSVLSGGSGEAFF
14	TRBV7-2	.	.	TRBJ2-1	TGTGCCAGCAGCCCAACCGGGACCTACAATGAGCAGTTCTTC	CASSPTGTYNEQFF
15	TRBV6-5	.	.	TRBJ1-6	TGTGCCAGCACCCAAAGGGGGGGGCAGGATTCACCCCTCCACTTT	CASTQRGGQDSPLHF
16	TRBV21-1	few	.	TRBJ2-3	TGTGCCAGCAGCAAAGGGAGGCGACATAGCACAGATACGCAGTATTTT	CASSKGRRHSTDTQYF
13	TRBV11-1	.	TRBD1	TRBJ1-1	TGTGCCAGCAGTTTCGCAGGGGGCCAGGAAGCTTTCTTT	CASSFAGGQEAFF
15	TRBV4-2	few	.	TRBJ1-4	TGTGCCAGCAGCCAAGACAGGGCGACTAATGAAAAACTGTTTTTT	CASSQDRATNEKLFF
13	TRBV7-9	.	.	TRBJ1-5	TGTGCCACCTCGACAGACGGCAATCAGCCCCAGCATTTT	CATSTDGNQPQHF
14	TRBV19	.	.	TRBJ1-5	TGTGCCAGTAGTACTGGGGGGGGACGGCAGCCCCAGCATTTT	CASSTGGGRQPQHF
14	TRBV3-1/TRBV3-2	.	.	TRBJ1-2	TGTGCCAGCAGCCAAGATGCCGGGGACTATGGCTACACCTTC	CASSQDAGDYGYTF
22	TRBV3-1/TRBV3-2	.	TRBD2	TRBJ2-5	TGTGCCAGCAGCCAAAGGGGACCCGGGTCGCCGGGACTAGCGGGAGCCGGAGAGACCCAGTACTTC	CASSQRGPGSPGLAGAGETQYF
13	TRBV7-9	.	.	TRBJ1-1	TGTGCCAGCAGCTTACCCCAGAACACTGAAGCTTTCTTT	CASSLPQNTEAFF
16	TRBV19	.	.	TRBJ1-6	TGTGCCAGTAGGCCTCAGGAAAGCTCCTATAATTCACCCCTCCACTTT	CASRPQESSYNSPLHF
17	TRBV7-8	.	TRBD2	TRBJ2-1	TGTGCCAGCAGCTTAGCCTTTAGCGGGAGGAATAGGAATGAGCAGTTCTTC	CASSLAFSGRNRNEQFF